The clone carrying this T cell receptor beta chain was observed a handful of times. This sample was included in a study of blood T cell repertoires in COVID-19. Data came from immunoSEQ multiplex PCR; TCRdb stores just in-frame clones and leaves some out. Among fewer than 200,000 clones listed, 70% to 85% were seen once. Sequencing used peripheral blood. This clonotype was obtained from a woman older than 75 with acute or convalescent COVID-19.

This CDR3 reads CATSRAQQGPYEQYF. The CDR3 region has the DNA TGTGCCACCAGCCGAGCTCAACAGGGTCCCTACGAGCAGTACTTC. This sequence joins TRBV15 and TRBJ2-7; tentative D call: TRBD1 (6 bases). The CDR3 extends over 15 amino acids. V lost 5 bases to trimming and J lost 2 bases, with 16 bases between them. Germline loops: CDR1 LNHNV, CDR2 YYDKDF (reference sequence). The full variable domain, rest sourced from reference TRBV15 and TRBJ2-7, is DAMVIQNPRYQVTQFGKPVTLSCSQTLNHNVMYWYQQKSSQAPKLLFHYYDKDFNNEADTPDNFQSRRPNTSFCFLDIRSPGLGDTAMYLCATSRAQQGPYEQYFGPGTRLTVT.